This TCR beta chain was sequenced for a study of blood T cells in healthy people across ages. For the study at large: Through template switching, about one barcoded beta molecule was captured per two T cells, as measured in model experiments.

Then a second PCR, running roughly 6 to 11 cycles, was carried out with a sample-barcoded 5' primer and a J-beta primer mix. TCRdb re-called the 5' RACE reads with MiXCR, one entry per CDR3 protein. The sample contains 650,000 to 900,000 distinct CDR3 sequences, 60% to 80% of which appear only once. As to this clonotype: Its antigen remains unknown. Relative to the germline gene, one junction end is altered; a read error may explain this.

General observations from the study: Naive T cell percentage showed a strong correlation with the diversity of TCR beta.

The CDR3 covers 13 residues. The germline V gene has CDR1 SGHTA and CDR2 FQGNSA. The specimen was blood. The origin of this receptor is a man aged 25 to 40 in good health. V gene TRBV7-2 combines with J gene TRBJ2-5; unclear D gene. CDR3 sequence: CASTRSYQGTQYF. The CDR3 bases are TGTGCCAGCACCCGGAGCTACCAAGGGACCCAGTACTTC.